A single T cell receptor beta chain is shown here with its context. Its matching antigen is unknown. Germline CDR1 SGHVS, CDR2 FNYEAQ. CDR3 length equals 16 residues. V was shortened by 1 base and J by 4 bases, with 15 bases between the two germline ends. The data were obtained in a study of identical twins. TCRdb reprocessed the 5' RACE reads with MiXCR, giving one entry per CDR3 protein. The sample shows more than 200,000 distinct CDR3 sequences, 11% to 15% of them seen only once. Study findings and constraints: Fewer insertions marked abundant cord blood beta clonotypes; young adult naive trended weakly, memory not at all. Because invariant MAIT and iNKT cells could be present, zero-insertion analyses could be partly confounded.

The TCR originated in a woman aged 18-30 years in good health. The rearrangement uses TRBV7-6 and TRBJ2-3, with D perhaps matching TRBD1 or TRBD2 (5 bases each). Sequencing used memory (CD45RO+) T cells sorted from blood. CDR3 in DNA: TGTGCCAGCAGCTTAGGGGGGTCCAGCACCGCAGATACGCAGTATTTT. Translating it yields CASSLGGSSTADTQYF.